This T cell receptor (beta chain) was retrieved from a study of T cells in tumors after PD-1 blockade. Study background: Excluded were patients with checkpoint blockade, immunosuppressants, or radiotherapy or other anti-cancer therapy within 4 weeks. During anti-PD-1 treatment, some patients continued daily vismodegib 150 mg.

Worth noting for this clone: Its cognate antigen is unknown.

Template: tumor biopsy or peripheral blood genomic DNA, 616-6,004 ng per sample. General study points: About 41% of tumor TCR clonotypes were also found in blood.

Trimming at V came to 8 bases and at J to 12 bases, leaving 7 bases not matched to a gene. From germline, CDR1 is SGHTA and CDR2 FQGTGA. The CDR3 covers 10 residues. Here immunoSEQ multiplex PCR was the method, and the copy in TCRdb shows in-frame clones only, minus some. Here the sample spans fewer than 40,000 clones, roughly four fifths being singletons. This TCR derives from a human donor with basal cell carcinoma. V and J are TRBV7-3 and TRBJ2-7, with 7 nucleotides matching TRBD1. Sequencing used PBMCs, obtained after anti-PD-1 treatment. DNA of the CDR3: TGTGCCAGCGTTACAGGGGTTACGTACTTC. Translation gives CASVTGVTYF.